The next 27 T cell receptor beta chains were all read from a single sample in a study of graft-versus-host responses after intestinal transplantation. Generated by immunoSEQ multiplex PCR, the TCRdb table keeps only in-frame clones and is missing some. The repertoire holds fewer than 100,000 clones, with 86% as singletons. The input for sequencing was PBMCs, taken 255 days after intestinal transplant. The source is a human patient who received an intestinal transplant, so some T cells may come from the graft donor.

The gene calls are TRBV18 and TRBJ1-4; no reliable D call. From germline, CDR1 is KGHSH and CDR2 LQKENI. The ends were cut back, 3 bases at V and 3 bases at J, with 8 bases in the middle. The CDR3 has 14 amino acids. The CDR3 is CASSPDGPNEKLFF. The CDR3 region has the DNA TGTGCCAGCTCACCTGATGGCCCTAATGAAAAACTGTTTTTT.

This clone showed up just once. The chain's CDR3 is CATRRSGPQGYEQFF. CDR3 sequence (DNA): TGTGCCACCAGAAGATCAGGGCCTCAAGGATATGAGCAGTTCTTC. The V and J genes are TRBV15 and TRBJ2-1; possibly TRBD1 for D (5 bases). There are 15 residues in the CDR3. Looked up from germline, CDR1 is LNHNV and CDR2 is YYDKDF (reference sequence). Trimming pared 6 bases from V and 8 bases from J, leaving 20 bases between.

Details on this clone: Compared with germline, one end of the junction differs, possibly owing to a read error. The genes are TRBV7-7 and TRBJ2-5; TRBD1 is a possible D gene (5 bases). There are 13 residues in the CDR3. Germline CDR1 reads SSHAT; CDR2 reads FNYEAQ (reference sequence). CDR3: CASSLRGSETQYF. In DNA, the CDR3 is TGTGCTAGCAGCTTAAGGGGTTCCGAGACCCAGTACTTC.

This clone has more than one count but fewer than ten. The chain combines TRBV18 with TRBJ1-2, with D uncertain. The CDR3 spans 11 residues. Trimming took 6 bases from V and 2 from J, leaving 4 bases between them. The germline V gene has CDR1 KGHSH and CDR2 LQKENI. The CDR3 region is CASSPNYGYTF. As DNA, the CDR3 is TGTGCCAGCTCTCCGAACTATGGCTACACCTTC. Using reference TRBV18 and TRBJ1-2 for the parts outside the CDR3, the full variable domain is NAGVMQNPRHLVRRRGQEARLRCSPMKGHSHVYWYRQLPEEGLKFMVYLQKENIIDESGMPKERFSAEFPKEGPSILRIQQVVRGDSAAYFCASSPNYGYTFGSGTRLTVV.

The J gene is TRBJ1-2, the V gene TRBV15; TRBD1 matches 9 bases. The CDR3 contains 15 residues. With 5 bases clipped from V and 6 bases from J, the junction kept 10 bases outside the gene matches. In germline, CDR1 is LNHNV, CDR2 YYDKDF (reference sequence). The CDR3, as DNA: TGTGCCACCAGCGCACTGGACAGGGGACGTAATGGCTACACCTTC. It codes for CATSALDRGRNGYTF.

The rearrangement links TRBV13 to TRBJ1-2; D is undetermined. V was shortened by 5 bases and J by 4 bases, with 11 bases between the two germline ends. The CDR3 sequence is 13 residues long. Germline lookup yields CDR1 PRHDT and CDR2 FYEKMQ (reference sequence). The CDR3 DNA follows: TGTGCCAGCAGCACCGGGCCCCTCTATGGCTACACCTTC. Protein sequence: CASSTGPLYGYTF.

CDR3 loop: CASSNGGTPNTEAFF. CDR3 nucleotide sequence: TGTGCCAGTAGTAACGGAGGGACGCCGAACACTGAAGCTTTCTTT. V is TRBV19 and J is TRBJ1-1; tentatively, D is TRBD1 (5 bases). This CDR3 is 15 amino acids long. Trimming shortened V by 4 bases and J by 1 base, and 13 bases separated the two germline ends. The V gene's germline CDR1 is LNHDA and CDR2 SQIVND (reference sequence).

The rearrangement links TRBV6-1 to TRBJ1-5, with D possibly matching TRBD1 (5 bases). CDR1 and CDR2 from the germline V gene are MNHNS and SASEGT. Trimming pared 2 bases from V and 0 bases from J, leaving 11 bases between. The CDR3 runs 16 residues. CDR3 nucleotide sequence: TGTGCCAGCAGTGAATCCCCGGGGGATAGCAATCAGCCCCAGCATTTT. This translates into CASSESPGDSNQPQHF.

This chain connects TRBV2 to TRBJ1-2; D unclear. CDR1 is SNHLY and CDR2 is FYNNEI in the germline V gene. There are 13 residues in the CDR3. Trimming removed 3 bases at V and 4 bases at J, with 9 bases between. DNA for the CDR3: TGTGCCAGCAGTGAGGTCCTCTCCTATGGCTACACCTTC. Its protein product is CASSEVLSYGYTF.

The chain is built from TRBV5-1 and TRBJ2-1; 13 nucleotides match TRBD2. The V segment lost 4 bases and the J segment 4 bases; nucleotides outside the gene matches: 14. Germline loops: CDR1 SGHRS, CDR2 YFSETQ. The CDR3 runs to 19 residues. The CDR3 loop is CASSPTPTTGLAGYNEQFF. In DNA form, the CDR3 reads TGCGCCAGCAGCCCCACGCCGACAACGGGACTAGCGGGGTACAATGAGCAGTTCTTC. Full variable domain (outside the CDR3, taken from reference TRBV5-1 and TRBJ2-1): KAGVTQTPRYLIKTRGQQVTLSCSPISGHRSVSWYQQTPGQGLQFLFEYFSETQRNKGNFPGRFSGRQFSNSRSEMNVSTLELGDSALYLCASSPTPTTGLAGYNEQFFGPGTRLTVL.

The V call is TRBV4-1, the J call TRBJ2-3; 11 nucleotides line up with TRBD2. The CDR3 is 16 amino acids. Germline V gives CDR1 MGHRA, CDR2 YSYEKL. The ends lost 4 bases at V and 7 bases at J; junction bases unmatched: 10. CDR3 nucleotides: TGCGCCAGCAGCCCTCAAGGGACTAGCGGTTCTTATACGCAGTATTTT. Translated, it gives CASSPQGTSGSYTQYF.

This clone was found once. The chain has TRBV6-6 and TRBJ1-6; D is unresolved. The CDR3 contains 15 residues. Germline V CDR1 and CDR2: MNHNY, SVGAGI (reference sequence). The ends were cut back, 4 bases at V and 4 bases at J, with 11 bases in the middle. CDR3 in amino acids: CASSLKDSYNSPLHF. The CDR3, as DNA: TGTGCCAGCAGTTTGAAGGATTCTTATAATTCACCCCTCCACTTT.

This chain connects TRBV19 to TRBJ2-2; 8 positions agree with TRBD2. V dropped 4 bases and J dropped 4; count of bases not matched to a gene: 5. The germline CDR1 and CDR2 sequences are LNHDA and SQIVND (reference sequence). CDR3 length: 15 residues. CDR3 sequence reads: CASSTGLASTGELFF. CDR3 DNA sequence: TGTGCCAGTAGTACTGGACTAGCCTCCACCGGGGAGCTGTTTTTT.

The chain uses TRBV19 and TRBJ1-5; no clear D gene. V gave up 5 bases and J gave up 0 bases, with 14 bases separating them. The CDR3 spans 16 residues. Germline V CDR1 and CDR2: LNHDA, SQIVND (reference sequence). Here the CDR3 DNA reads TGTGCCAGTAGTCTCCGGACGGAATATAGCAATCAGCCCCAGCATTTT. This gives the protein CASSLRTEYSNQPQHF.

This chain joins TRBV6-1 and TRBJ2-1, with 9 bases aligning to TRBD2. The CDR3 length is 16 residues. CDR1 is MNHNS and CDR2 is SASEGT in the germline V gene. V lost 3 bases and J lost 10; bases outside the gene matches: 13. CDR3 nucleotides: TGTGCCAGCAGTGATCTCCTTGCGGGGGGGGGCGGCGAGCAGTTCTTC. Residues: CASSDLLAGGGGEQFF.

The J gene is TRBJ2-7, the V gene TRBV6-1; possible D gene TRBD2, 6 bases. V was trimmed by 6 bases and J by 3 bases, leaving 9 bases between them. Germline V gene lookup returns CDR1 MNHNS and CDR2 SASEGT. The CDR3 extends over 12 amino acids. The CDR3 DNA reads as TGTGCCAGCAGGTTGACTAGCTACGAGCAGTACTTC. Translating it yields CASRLTSYEQYF.

The rearrangement links TRBV28 to TRBJ2-3; D unresolved. Per germline, CDR1 MDHEN and CDR2 SYDVKM. The length of the CDR3 is 12 residues. Deletions cut 6 bases from V and 0 bases from J, with 4 bases between. For the CDR3, the DNA is TGTGCCAGCAGGGCTAGCACAGATACGCAGTATTTT. Its translation: CASRASTDTQYF.

The V and J genes are TRBV29-1 and TRBJ2-6; D is undetermined. The CDR3 spans 13 residues. Germline-derived CDR1 and CDR2 are SQVTM and ANQGSEA. V was clipped by 5 bases and J by 1 base, with 6 bases between them. Here the CDR3 reads CSVMISGANVLTF. As DNA, the CDR3 is TGCAGCGTTATGATTTCTGGGGCCAACGTCCTGACTTTC.

The chain carries TRBV10-3 and TRBJ2-7; 8 bases are shared with TRBD2. Germline V gene sequence: CDR1 ENHRY, CDR2 SYGVKD. The CDR3 runs to 14 residues. V dropped 10 bases and J dropped 7; count of bases not matched to a gene: 15. DNA of the CDR3: TGTGCCACGCGGCAAGCCGGACTAGCTGGGGAGCAGTACTTC. It encodes CATRQAGLAGEQYF.

This clone appeared a few times. The chain employs TRBV9 and TRBJ1-1; unclear D gene. CDR3 size: 14 residues. Trimming pared 2 bases from V and 0 bases from J, leaving 8 bases between. In germline, CDR1 is SGDLS, CDR2 YYNGEE. CDR3 protein: CASSVGQLNTEAFF. CDR3 sequence (DNA): TGTGCCAGCAGCGTTGGGCAGCTGAACACTGAAGCTTTCTTT.

V is TRBV19 and J is TRBJ2-1, with D uncertain. Germline CDR1 reads LNHDA; CDR2 reads SQIVND (reference sequence). V was clipped by 6 bases and J by 5 bases, with 14 bases between them. This CDR3 spans 14 amino acids. CDR3 DNA sequence: TGTGCCAGTAGGGGAAGATCTGGTGACAATGAGCAGTTCTTC. Translation gives CASRGRSGDNEQFF.

V is TRBV28 and J is TRBJ1-2, with D perhaps TRBD1 (5 bases). The CDR3 runs 14 residues. Looked up from germline, CDR1 is MDHEN and CDR2 is SYDVKM. The germline V and J ends were trimmed by 6 bases and 4 bases, with 15 bases remaining between them. The CDR3 sequence: CASSGGSHPYGYTF. The CDR3 DNA reads TGTGCCAGCAGCGGGGGGAGCCATCCCTATGGCTACACCTTC.

The chain couples TRBV5-5 to TRBJ2-1; D unclear. Germline CDR1 and CDR2: SGHKS and YYEKEE (reference sequence). Trimming stripped 5 bases from V and 7 bases from J, with 16 bases between. This CDR3 has 14 amino acids. CDR3 residues: CASRVTLELNEQFF. The DNA for the CDR3 is TGTGCCAGCAGGGTTACGCTAGAATTGAATGAGCAGTTCTTC.

The chain has TRBV5-6 and TRBJ2-5; D perhaps matches TRBD2 (5 bases). Germline-derived CDR1 and CDR2 are SGHDT and YYEEEE. V was pared by 0 bases and J by 2 bases, with 8 bases between. The CDR3 runs 14 residues. The CDR3 DNA is TGTGCCAGCAGCTTGGAACGGGGACAAGAGACCCAGTACTTC. Protein sequence: CASSLERGQETQYF.

The chain links TRBV19 to TRBJ2-4, with 11 bases lining up with TRBD2. The CDR3 is 18 amino acids. Germline V gene lookup returns CDR1 LNHDA and CDR2 SQIVND (reference sequence). V trimming: 4 bases; J trimming: 1 base; junction bases outside the gene matches: 9. The CDR3 DNA sequence: TGTGCCAGTAGTAACCCTCAACTAGCGGGAGCGGCCAAAAACATTCAGTACTTC. Its translation: CASSNPQLAGAAKNIQYF.

J is TRBJ1-2 and V is TRBV10-3, with a possible D match to TRBD1 (5 bases). The V and J ends lost 6 bases and 8 bases respectively, with 16 bases between them. The length of the CDR3 is 13 residues. The V gene's germline CDR1 is ENHRY and CDR2 SYGVKD. CDR3 in DNA: TGTGCCATCAGGCCATTTGACAGATCCGGCTACACCTTC. Protein: CAIRPFDRSGYTF.

The V call is TRBV18, the J call TRBJ1-2; TRBD1 might be the D (5 bases). Germline lookup yields CDR1 KGHSH and CDR2 LQKENI. V lost 3 bases and J lost 3, with 11 bases in between. The CDR3 totals 14 residues. CDR3 DNA: TGTGCCAGCTCACCCATCGGGGGTGACTATGGCTACACCTTC. It translates to CASSPIGGDYGYTF.